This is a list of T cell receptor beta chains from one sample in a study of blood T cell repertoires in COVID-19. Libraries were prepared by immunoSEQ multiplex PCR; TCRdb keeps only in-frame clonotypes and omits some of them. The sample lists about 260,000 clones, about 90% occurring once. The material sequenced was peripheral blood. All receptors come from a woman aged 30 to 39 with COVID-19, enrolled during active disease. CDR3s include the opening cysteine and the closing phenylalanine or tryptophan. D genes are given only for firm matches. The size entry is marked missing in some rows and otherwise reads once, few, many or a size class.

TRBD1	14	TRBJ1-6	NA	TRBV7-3	TGTGCCAGCAGCTCCGGGACAGGGGCTTCACCCCTCCACTTT	CASSSGTGASPLHF
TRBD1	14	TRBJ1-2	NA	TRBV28	TGTGCCAGCAGTTTGGACAGGGGGCTTAGTGGCTACACCTTC	CASSLDRGLSGYTF
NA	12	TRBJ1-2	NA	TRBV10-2	TGCGCCAGCAGACAGGACGCCTATGGCTACACCTTC	CASRQDAYGYTF
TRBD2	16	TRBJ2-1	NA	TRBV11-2	TGTGCCAGCAGCTTCCGCCCGGGAGGGGATTACAATGAGCAGTTCTTC	CASSFRPGGDYNEQFF
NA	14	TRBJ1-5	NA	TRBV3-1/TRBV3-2	TGTGCCAGCAGCCACGGGCAGGGGAATCAGCCCCAGCATTTT	CASSHGQGNQPQHF
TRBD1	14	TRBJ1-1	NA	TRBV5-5	TGTGCCAGCAGCTTAGGGCAGGGGGCCGCTGAAGCTTTCTTT	CASSLGQGAAEAFF
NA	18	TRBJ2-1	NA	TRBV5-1	TGCGCCAGCAGATCACCGCCGGGACTCCTGAGCTCCTACAATGAGCAGTTCTTC	CASRSPPGLLSSYNEQFF
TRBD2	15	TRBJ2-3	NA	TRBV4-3	TGCGCCAGCAGCCAAGCCCGGGGGGGATTAGATACGCAGTATTTT	CASSQARGGLDTQYF
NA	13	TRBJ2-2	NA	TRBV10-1	TGCGCCAGCAGACTCGCGAACACCGGGGAGCTGTTTTTT	CASRLANTGELFF
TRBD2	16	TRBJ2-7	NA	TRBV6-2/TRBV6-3	TGTGCCAGCAGCACACCCCGACTAGCGGGAGATGTCGAGCAGTACTTC	CASSTPRLAGDVEQYF
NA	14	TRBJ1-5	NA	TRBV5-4	TGTGCCAGCAGCTTGATGGGGACAAATCAGCCCCAGCATTTT	CASSLMGTNQPQHF
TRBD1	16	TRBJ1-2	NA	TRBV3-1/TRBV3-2	TGTGCCAGCAGAGGGACAGGGGGCTTCGGTAACTATGGCTACACCTTC	CASRGTGGFGNYGYTF
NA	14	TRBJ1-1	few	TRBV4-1	TGCGCCAGCAGCCAAGGGCATACGAACACTGAAGCTTTCTTT	CASSQGHTNTEAFF
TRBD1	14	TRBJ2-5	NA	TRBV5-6	TGTGCCAGCAGCTCCGGGACAGGACAAGAGACCCAGTACTTC	CASSSGTGQETQYF
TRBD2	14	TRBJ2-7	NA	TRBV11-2	TGTGCCAGCAGCTCTTGGACTAGGTCCTACGAGCAGTACTTC	CASSSWTRSYEQYF
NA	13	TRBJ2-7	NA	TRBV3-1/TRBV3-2	TGTGCCAGCAGCCAAGATATCGGCTACGAGCAGTACTTC	CASSQDIGYEQYF
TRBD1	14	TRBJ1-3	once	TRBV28	TGTGCCAGCAGCACGGACAGGGGAGGGAACACCATATATTTT	CASSTDRGGNTIYF
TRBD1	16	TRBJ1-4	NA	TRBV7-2	TGTGCCAGCAGCCCCGGGACAGGGGGGACTAATGAAAAACTGTTTTTT	CASSPGTGGTNEKLFF
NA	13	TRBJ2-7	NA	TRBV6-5	TGTGCCAGCAGTAGGGGGGGACGGGGCGAGCAGTACTTC	CASSRGGRGEQYF
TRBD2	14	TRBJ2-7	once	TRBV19	TGTGCCAGTAGTATAGGGGAGGGATTACGGGAGCAGTACTTC	CASSIGEGLREQYF
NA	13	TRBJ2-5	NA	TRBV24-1	TGTGCCACCAGTGATTTCGGTGGAGAGACCCAGTACTTC	CATSDFGGETQYF
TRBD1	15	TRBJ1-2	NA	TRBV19	TGTGCCAGTAGATATTGGGGGACAGGCGCCTATGGCTACACCTTC	CASRYWGTGAYGYTF